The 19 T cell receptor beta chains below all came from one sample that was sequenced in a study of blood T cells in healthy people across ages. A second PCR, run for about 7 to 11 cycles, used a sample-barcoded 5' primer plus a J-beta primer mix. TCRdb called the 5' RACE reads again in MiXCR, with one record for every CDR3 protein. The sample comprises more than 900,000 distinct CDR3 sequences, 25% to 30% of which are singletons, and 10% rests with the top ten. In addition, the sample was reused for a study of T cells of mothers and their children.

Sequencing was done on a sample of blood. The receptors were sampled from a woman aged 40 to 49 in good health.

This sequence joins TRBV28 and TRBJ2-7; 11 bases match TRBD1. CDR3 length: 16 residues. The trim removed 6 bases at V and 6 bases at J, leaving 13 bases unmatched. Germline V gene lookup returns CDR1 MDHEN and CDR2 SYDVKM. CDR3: CASSDPGGTGGGEQYF. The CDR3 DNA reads TGTGCCAGCAGCGATCCGGGGGGGACAGGGGGTGGCGAGCAGTACTTC.

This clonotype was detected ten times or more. This CDR3 reads CSAMGTGVYNEQFF. The CDR3 nucleotides read TGCAGTGCTATGGGGACAGGGGTCTACAATGAGCAGTTCTTC. The V gene is TRBV20-1, the J gene TRBJ2-1, with 10 bases lining up with TRBD1. The V segment lost 4 bases and the J segment 3 bases; nucleotides outside the gene matches: 3. Per germline, CDR1 DFQATT and CDR2 SNEGSKA (reference sequence). This CDR3 is 14 amino acids long.

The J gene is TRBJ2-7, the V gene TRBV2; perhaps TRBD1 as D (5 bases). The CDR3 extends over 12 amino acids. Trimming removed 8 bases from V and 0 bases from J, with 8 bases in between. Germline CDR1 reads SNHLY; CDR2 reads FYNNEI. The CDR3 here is CASQGASYEQYF. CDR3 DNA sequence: TGTGCCAGCCAGGGCGCCTCCTACGAGCAGTACTTC. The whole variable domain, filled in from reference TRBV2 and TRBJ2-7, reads EPEVTQTPSHQVTQMGQEVILRCVPISNHLYFYWYRQILGQKVEFLVSFYNNEISEKSEIFDDQFSVERPDGSNFTLKIRSTKLEDSAMYFCASQGASYEQYFGPGTRLTVT.

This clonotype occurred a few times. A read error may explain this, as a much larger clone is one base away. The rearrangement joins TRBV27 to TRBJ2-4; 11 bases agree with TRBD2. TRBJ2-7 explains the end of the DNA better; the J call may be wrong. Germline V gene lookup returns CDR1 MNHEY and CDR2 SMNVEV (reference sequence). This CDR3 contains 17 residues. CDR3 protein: CASSLLAGAFKRAEQYF. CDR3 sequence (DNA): TGTGCCAGCAGTCTACTAGCGGGGGCCTTCAAAAGGGCCGAGCAGTACTTC.

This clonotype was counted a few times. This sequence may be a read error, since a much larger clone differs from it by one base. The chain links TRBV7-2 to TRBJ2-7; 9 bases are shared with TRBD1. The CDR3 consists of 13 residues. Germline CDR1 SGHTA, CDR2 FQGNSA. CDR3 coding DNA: TGTGTCAGCAGCAGGACAGGGGAGTACGAGCAGTACTTC. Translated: CVSSRTGEYEQYF.

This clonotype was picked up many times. CDR3 sequence: CASSYLYNEQFF. CDR3 nucleotide sequence: TGTGCCAGCAGTTACTTGTACAATGAGCAGTTCTTC. The J gene is TRBJ2-1, the V gene TRBV7-2, with D unresolved. The CDR3 covers 12 residues. Per germline, CDR1 SGHTA and CDR2 FQGNSA. V dropped 6 bases and J dropped 4 bases, with 7 bases sitting between them.

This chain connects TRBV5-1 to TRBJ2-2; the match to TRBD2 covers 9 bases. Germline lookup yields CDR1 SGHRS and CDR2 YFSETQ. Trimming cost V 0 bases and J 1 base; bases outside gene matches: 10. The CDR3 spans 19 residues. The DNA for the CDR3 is TGCGCCAGCAGCTTGGCCTTTGTAGCGGGGGCCGTGAACACCGGGGAGCTGTTTTTT. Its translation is CASSLAFVAGAVNTGELFF.

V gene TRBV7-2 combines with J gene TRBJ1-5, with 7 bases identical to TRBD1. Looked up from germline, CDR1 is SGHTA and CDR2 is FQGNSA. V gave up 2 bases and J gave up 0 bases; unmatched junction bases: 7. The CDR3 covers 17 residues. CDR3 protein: CASSLLSGGHSNQPQHF. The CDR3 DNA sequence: TGTGCCAGCAGCTTACTATCAGGGGGACATAGCAATCAGCCCCAGCATTTT. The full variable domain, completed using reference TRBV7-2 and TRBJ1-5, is GAGVSQSPSNKVTEKGKDVELRCDPISGHTALYWYRQSLGQGLEFLIYFQGNSAPDKSGLPSDRFSAERTGGSVSTLTIQRTQQEDSAVYLCASSLLSGGHSNQPQHFGDGTRLSIL.

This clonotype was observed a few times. The CDR3 nucleotides are TGCAGTGCCACCCCGGACAATGGCTACACCTTC. This translates into CSATPDNGYTF. V and J are TRBV20-1 and TRBJ1-2; D perhaps matches TRBD1 (5 bases). This CDR3 region has 11 residues. V was cut by 6 bases and J by 6 bases, with 11 bases left in between. Per germline, CDR1 DFQATT and CDR2 SNEGSKA (reference sequence).

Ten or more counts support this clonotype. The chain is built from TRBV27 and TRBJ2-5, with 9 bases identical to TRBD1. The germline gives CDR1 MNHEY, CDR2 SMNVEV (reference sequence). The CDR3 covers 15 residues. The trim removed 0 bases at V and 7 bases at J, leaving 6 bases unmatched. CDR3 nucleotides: TGTGCCAGCAGTTTATCAACAGGGGGCTATGGGACCCAGTACTTC. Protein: CASSLSTGGYGTQYF.

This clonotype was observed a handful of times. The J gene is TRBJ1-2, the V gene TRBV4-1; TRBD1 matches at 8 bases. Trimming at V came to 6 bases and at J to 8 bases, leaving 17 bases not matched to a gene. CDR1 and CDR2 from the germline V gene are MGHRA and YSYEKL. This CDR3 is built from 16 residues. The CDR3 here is CASRGGWTGPLRGYTF. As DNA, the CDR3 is TGCGCCAGCAGGGGGGGATGGACAGGGCCCCTCCGGGGCTACACCTTC.

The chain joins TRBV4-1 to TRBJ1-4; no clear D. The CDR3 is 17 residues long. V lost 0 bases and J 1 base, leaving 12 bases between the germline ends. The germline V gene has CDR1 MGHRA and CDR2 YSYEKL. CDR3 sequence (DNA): TGCGCCAGCAGCCAAGAACCACACAGACAAACTAATGAAAAACTGTTTTTT. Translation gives CASSQEPHRQTNEKLFF.

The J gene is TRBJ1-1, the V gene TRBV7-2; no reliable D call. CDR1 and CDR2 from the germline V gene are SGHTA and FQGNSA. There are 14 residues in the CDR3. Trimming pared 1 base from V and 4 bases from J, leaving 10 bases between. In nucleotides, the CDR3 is TGTGCCAGCAGCTTAGAAGCGGTCGGCACTGAAGCTTTCTTT. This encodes CASSLEAVGTEAFF.

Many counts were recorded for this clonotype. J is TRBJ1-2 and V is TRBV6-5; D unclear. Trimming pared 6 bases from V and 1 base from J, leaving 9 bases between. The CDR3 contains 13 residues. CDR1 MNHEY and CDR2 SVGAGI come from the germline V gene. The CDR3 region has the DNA TGTGCCAGCAGGTATCAGAGTAACTATGGCTACACCTTC. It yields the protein CASRYQSNYGYTF.

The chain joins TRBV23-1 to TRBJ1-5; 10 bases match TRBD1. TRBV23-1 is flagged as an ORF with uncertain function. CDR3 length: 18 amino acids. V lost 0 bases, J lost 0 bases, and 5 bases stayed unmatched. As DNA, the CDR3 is TGCGCCAGCAGTCAATCGGAAGACAGGGGGCGTAGCAATCAGCCCCAGCATTTT. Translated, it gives CASSQSEDRGRSNQPQHF.

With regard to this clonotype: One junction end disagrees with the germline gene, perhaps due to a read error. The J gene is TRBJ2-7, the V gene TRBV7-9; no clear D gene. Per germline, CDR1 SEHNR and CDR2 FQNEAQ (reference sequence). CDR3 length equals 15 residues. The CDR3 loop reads CASSQDLATPYEQYF. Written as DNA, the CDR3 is TGCGCCAGCAGCCAAGATTTAGCCACCCCCTACGAGCAGTACTTC.

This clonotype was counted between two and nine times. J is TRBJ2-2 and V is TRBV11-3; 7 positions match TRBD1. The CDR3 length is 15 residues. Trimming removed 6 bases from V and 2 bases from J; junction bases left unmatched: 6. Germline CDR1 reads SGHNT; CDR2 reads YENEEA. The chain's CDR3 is CASSRTGSNTGELFF. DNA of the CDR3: TGTGCCAGCAGTCGGACAGGCTCAAACACCGGGGAGCTGTTTTTT.

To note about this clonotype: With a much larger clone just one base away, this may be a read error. The CDR3 region has the DNA TGTGCCAGCAGCCCCAGGGGGTCACCGCCTGAAGCTTTCTTT. Encoded protein: CASSPRGSPPEAFF. The chain couples TRBV7-2 to TRBJ1-1, with 7 bases lining up with TRBD1. There are 14 residues in the CDR3. CDR1 and CDR2 (germline): SGHTA, FQGNSA. Trimming removed 5 bases from V and 6 bases from J; junction bases left unmatched: 9.

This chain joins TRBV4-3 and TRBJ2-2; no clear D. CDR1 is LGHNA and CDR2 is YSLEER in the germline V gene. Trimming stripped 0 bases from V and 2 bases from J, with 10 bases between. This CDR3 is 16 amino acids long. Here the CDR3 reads CASSQETPPNTGELFF. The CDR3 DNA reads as TGCGCCAGCAGCCAAGAGACCCCCCCTAACACCGGGGAGCTGTTTTTT.